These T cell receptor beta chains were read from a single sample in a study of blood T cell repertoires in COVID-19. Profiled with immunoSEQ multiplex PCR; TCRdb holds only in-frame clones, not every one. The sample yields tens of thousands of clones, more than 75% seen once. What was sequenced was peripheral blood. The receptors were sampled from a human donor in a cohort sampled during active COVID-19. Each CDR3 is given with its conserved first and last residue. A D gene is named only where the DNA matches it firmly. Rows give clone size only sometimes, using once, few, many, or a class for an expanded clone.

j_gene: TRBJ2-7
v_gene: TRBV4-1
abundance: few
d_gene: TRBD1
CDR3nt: TGCGCCAGCAGCCAAGCAGGGGGCGAGCAGTACTTC
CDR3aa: CASSQAGGEQYF

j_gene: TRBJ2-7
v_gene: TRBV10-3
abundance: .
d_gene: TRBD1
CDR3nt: TGTGCCATCAGTCACGGACAGGGAGGCGACGAGCAGTACTTC
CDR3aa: CAISHGQGGDEQYF

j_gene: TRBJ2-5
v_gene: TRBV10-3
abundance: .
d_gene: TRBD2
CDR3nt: TGTGCCATCAGAAAGACTAGCGGGAGCCAAGAGACCCAGTACTTC
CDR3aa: CAIRKTSGSQETQYF

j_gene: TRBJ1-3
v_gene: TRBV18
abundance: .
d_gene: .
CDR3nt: TGTGCCAGCTCACCACCGAGGGCGGGTGGAAACACCATATATTTT
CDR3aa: CASSPPRAGGNTIYF

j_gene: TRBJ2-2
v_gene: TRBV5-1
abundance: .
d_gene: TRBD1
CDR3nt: TGCGCCAGCACAAGGCGACAGGGGGGGCAAAGCGGGGAGCTGTTTTTT
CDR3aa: CASTRRQGGQSGELFF

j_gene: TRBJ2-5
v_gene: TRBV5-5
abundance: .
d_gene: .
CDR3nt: TGTGCCAGCAGCTTGGGGGCCCCCCAAGAGACCCAGTACTTC
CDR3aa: CASSLGAPQETQYF

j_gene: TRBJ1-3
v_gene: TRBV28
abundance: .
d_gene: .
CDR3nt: TGTGCCAGCATCCCCGCCGGGTCGCCGGGAGGAAACACCATATATTTT
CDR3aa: CASIPAGSPGGNTIYF

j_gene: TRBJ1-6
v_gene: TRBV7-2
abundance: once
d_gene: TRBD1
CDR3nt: TGTGCCAGCAGACCCGGGACAGGGGTTTTGTCACCCCTCCACTTT
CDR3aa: CASRPGTGVLSPLHF

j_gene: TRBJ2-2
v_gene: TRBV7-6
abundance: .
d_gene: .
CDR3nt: TGTGCCAGCAGCTTAGCGGACTACACCGGGGAGCTGTTTTTT
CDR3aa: CASSLADYTGELFF

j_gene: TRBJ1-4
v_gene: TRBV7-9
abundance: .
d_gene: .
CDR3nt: TGTGCCAGCAGCACACCGGAGGCTCCAACTAATGAAAAACTGTTTTTT
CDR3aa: CASSTPEAPTNEKLFF

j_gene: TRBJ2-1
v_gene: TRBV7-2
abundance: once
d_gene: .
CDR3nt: TGTGCCAGCAGCTTAAGCCTAGATGAGCAGTTCTTC
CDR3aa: CASSLSLDEQFF

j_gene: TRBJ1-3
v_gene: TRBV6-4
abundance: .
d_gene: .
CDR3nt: TGTGCCAGCAGTGCCCTACAGGAATACTCTGGAAACACCATATATTTT
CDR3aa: CASSALQEYSGNTIYF

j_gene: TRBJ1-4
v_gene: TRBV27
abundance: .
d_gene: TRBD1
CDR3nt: TGTGCCAGCAGTTCACGGGACAGGGGGAGGTATGAAAAACTGTTTTTT
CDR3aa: CASSSRDRGRYEKLFF

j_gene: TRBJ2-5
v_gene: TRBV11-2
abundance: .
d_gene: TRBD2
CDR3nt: TGTGCCAGCAGCTTATATCTGGGAGGGCAGGAGACCCAGTACTTC
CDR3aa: CASSLYLGGQETQYF

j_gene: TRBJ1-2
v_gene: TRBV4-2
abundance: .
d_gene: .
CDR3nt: TGTGCCAGCAGCCCTGGATTGACAGGCTTCTATGGCTACACCTTC
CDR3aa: CASSPGLTGFYGYTF

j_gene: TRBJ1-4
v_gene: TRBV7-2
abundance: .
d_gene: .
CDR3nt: TGTGCCAGCAGCCTAACCCTGCGGGGTGCGGCTAATGAAAAACTGTTTTTT
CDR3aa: CASSLTLRGAANEKLFF

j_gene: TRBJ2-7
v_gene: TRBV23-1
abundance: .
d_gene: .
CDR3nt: TGCGCCAGCAGTCAATTCTACGGGATCCCCTACGAGCAGTACTTC
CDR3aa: CASSQFYGIPYEQYF

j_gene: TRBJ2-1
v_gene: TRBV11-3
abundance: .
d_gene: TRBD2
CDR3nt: TGTGCCAGCAGCTTGGGACTAGCGGTAAACAATGAGCAGTTCTTC
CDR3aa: CASSLGLAVNNEQFF

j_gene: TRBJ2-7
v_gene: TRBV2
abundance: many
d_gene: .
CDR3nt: TGTGCCAGCAGCCCCTGGGCCGGGGAACCCTACGAGCAGTACTTC
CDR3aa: CASSPWAGEPYEQYF

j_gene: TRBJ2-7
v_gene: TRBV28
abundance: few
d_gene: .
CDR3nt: TGTGCCAGCAGTTTAATCAACGAGCAGTACTTC
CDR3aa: CASSLINEQYF

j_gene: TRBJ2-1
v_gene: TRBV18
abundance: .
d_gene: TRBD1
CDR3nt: TGTGCCAGCTCACTGGACAGGGATGGGAATGAGCAGTTCTTC
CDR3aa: CASSLDRDGNEQFF

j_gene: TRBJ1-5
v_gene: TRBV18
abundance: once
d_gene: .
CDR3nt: TGTGCCAGCTCCCAGGGGAGGGAAGAGCCCCAGCATTTT
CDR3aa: CASSQGREEPQHF

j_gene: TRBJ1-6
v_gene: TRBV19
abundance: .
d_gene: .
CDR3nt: TGTGCCAGTAGTATAGTGGGGCAGGGAGGTTCACCCCTCCACTTT
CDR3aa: CASSIVGQGGSPLHF

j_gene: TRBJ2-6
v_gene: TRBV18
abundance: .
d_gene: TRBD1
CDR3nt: TGTGCCAGCTCACCCCTGGGACAGCAATTCTCTGGGGCCAACGTCCTGACTTTC
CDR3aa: CASSPLGQQFSGANVLTF

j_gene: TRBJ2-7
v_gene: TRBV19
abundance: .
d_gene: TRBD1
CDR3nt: TGTGCCAGCTCCTCGGGACAGGGTCTCCTCTCCTACGAGCAGTACTTC
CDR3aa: CASSSGQGLLSYEQYF

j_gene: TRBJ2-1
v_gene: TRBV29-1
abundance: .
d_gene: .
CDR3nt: TGCAGCGTTACAGGTTTGGTCCATGAGCAGTTCTTC
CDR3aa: CSVTGLVHEQFF

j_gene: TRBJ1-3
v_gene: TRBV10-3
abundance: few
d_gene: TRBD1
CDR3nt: TGTGCCATCAGCCCGGGGGACAGGGGGCGAAACACCATATATTTT
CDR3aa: CAISPGDRGRNTIYF

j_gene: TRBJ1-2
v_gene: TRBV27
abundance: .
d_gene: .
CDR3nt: TGTGCCAGCAGTTTATCGGGGGGATCCTGGCTTAACTATGGCTACACCTTC
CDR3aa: CASSLSGGSWLNYGYTF

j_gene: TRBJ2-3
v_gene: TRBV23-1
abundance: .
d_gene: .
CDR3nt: TGCGCCAGCAACCTCAGGGCAGGAGATACGCAGTATTTT
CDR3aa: CASNLRAGDTQYF

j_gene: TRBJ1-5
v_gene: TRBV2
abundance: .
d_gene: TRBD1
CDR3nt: TGTGCCAGCAGCGGGACAGGGGGCGTAATCCAGCCCCAGCATTTT
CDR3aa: CASSGTGGVIQPQHF

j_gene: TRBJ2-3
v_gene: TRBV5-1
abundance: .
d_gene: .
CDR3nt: TGCGCCAGCACTAGGGAGGATACGCAGTATTTT
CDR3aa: CASTREDTQYF

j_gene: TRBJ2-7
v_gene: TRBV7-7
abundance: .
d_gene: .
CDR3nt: TGTGCTAGCAGCGCAACACAGGGTGACGAGCAGTACTTC
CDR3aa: CASSATQGDEQYF

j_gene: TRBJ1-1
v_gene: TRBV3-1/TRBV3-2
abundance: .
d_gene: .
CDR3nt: TGTGCCAGCACAAACAGGCCGCAACGGACTGAAGCTTTCTTT
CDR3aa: CASTNRPQRTEAFF

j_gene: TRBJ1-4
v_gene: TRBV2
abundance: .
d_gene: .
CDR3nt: TGTGCCTCCTTTGAAAAGGAGACGAATGAAAAACTGTTTTTT
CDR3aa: CASFEKETNEKLFF

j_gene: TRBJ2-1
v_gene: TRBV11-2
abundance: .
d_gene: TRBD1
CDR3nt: TGTGCCAGCAGCCCAGGACAGGGCTACAATGAGCAGTTCTTC
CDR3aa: CASSPGQGYNEQFF

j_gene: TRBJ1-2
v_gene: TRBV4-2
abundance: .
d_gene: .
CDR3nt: TGTGCCAGCAGCCAAGTAGCGGGGGCTGACTATGGCTACACCTTC
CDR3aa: CASSQVAGADYGYTF

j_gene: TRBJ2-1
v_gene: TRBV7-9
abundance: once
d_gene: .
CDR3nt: TGTGCCAGCAGCTTAGAGGGGGTCGATGAGCAGTTCTTC
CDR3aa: CASSLEGVDEQFF

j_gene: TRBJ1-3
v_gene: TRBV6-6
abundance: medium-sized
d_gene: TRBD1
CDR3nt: TGTGCCAGCAGTCGACAGGGTAGCGGTGGAAACACCATATATTTT
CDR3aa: CASSRQGSGGNTIYF

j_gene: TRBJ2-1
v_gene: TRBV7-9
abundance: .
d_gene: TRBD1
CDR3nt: TGTGCCAGCAGCGTACAGGGGGCGTTAACGCTCTTC
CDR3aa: CASSVQGALTLF

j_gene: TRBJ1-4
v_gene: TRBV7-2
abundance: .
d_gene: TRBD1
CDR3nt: TGTGCCAGCAGCCCTCAGGGGGCCCGACCCGTCAATGAAAAACTGTTTTTT
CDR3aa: CASSPQGARPVNEKLFF

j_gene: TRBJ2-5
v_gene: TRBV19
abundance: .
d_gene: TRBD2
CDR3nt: TGTGCCAGTAGTGTACTAGCGGGGGGACAAGAGACCCAGTACTTC
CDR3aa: CASSVLAGGQETQYF

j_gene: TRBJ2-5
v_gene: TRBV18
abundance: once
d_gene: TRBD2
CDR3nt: TGTGCCAGCTCACCTCCCGGGAGGACGGAGACCCAGTACTTC
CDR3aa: CASSPPGRTETQYF

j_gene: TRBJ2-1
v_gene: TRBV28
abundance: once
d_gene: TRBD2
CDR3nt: TGTGCCAGCAGCCGCAAGCGGGGGATAGTTTACAATGAGCAGTTCTTC
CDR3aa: CASSRKRGIVYNEQFF

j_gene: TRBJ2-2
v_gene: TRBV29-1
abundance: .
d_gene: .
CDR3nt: TGCAGCGTTTTATCCGGGGAGCTGTTTTTT
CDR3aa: CSVLSGELFF

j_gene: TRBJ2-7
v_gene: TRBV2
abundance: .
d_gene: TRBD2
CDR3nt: TGTGCCGGGCGTCGCACTAGCGGGGGCTCCTACGAGCAGTACTTC
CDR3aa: CAGRRTSGGSYEQYF

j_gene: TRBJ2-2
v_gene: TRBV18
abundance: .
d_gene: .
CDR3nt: TGTGCCAGCTCACCACGCAGGGGTAGTTATTACACCGGGGAGCTGTTTTTT
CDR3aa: CASSPRRGSYYTGELFF

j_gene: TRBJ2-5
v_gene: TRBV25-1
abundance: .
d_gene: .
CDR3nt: TGTGCCAGCAGTGAATACCGGGGAACAGAGACCCAGTACTTC
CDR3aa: CASSEYRGTETQYF

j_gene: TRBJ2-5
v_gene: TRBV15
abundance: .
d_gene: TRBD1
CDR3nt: TGTGCCACCAGCAGGGGGTCAGGGGGCACAGAGACCCAGTACTTC
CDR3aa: CATSRGSGGTETQYF

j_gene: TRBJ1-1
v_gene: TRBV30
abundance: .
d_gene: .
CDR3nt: TGTGCCTGGAGTGAATACAGGAGGAACACTGAAGCTTTCTTT
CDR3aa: CAWSEYRRNTEAFF